This T cell receptor (beta chain) was recovered during a study of blood T cell repertoires in COVID-19. Across the study: The United States, Italy and Spain provided the acute and convalescent COVID-19 samples. PBMCs, B-cell-depleted T cells, or T cells provided the cDNA or gDNA that made up the material.

Here immunoSEQ multiplex PCR was the method, and the copy in TCRdb shows in-frame clones only, minus some. The sample carries roughly 8,600 clones, roughly 80% recorded once. The V end was cut by 1 base, the J end by 6 bases, with 14 bases between. CDR1 and CDR2 (germline): SGHDT, YYEEEE. The CDR3 contains 14 residues. The chain combines TRBV5-6 with TRBJ2-7, with a possible D match to TRBD2 (5 bases). The sample was peripheral blood. The clonotype was recovered from a human donor with active COVID-19. The donor label of this sample is uncertain. DNA of the CDR3: TGTGCCAGCAGCTTGAGAGGGCCTGATTTCGAGCAGTACTTC. It translates to CASSLRGPDFEQYF.